These T cell receptor beta chains were read from a single sample in a study of PD-L1 blockade in urothelial cancer. TCRdb keeps only in-frame clones here, not all; method: immunoSEQ multiplex PCR. The data show 100,000 to 150,000 clones, approximately 85% seen once. This sample comprised PBMCs, obtained around atezolizumab (anti-PD-L1) treatment. These receptors all stem from a man in his fifties or sixties with urothelial cancer. CDR3s include the opening cysteine and the closing phenylalanine or tryptophan. D genes are given only for firm matches. Where a row states a size, it is once, few, many or the class of an expanded clone; other rows omit it.

clone_size d_call j_call v_call cdr3_aa cdr3_nt
. . TRBJ1-4 TRBV5-6 CASSWGTENEKLFF TGTGCCAGCAGCTGGGGGACTGAGAATGAAAAACTGTTTTTT
. . TRBJ1-2 TRBV19 CASNTGSSKYGYTF TGTGCCAGTAATACAGGCAGCTCTAAATATGGCTACACCTTC
. . TRBJ1-5 TRBV10-2 CASGTLRGQPQHF TGCGCCAGCGGGACCCTCAGGGGACAGCCCCAGCATTTT
. TRBD2 TRBJ2-1 TRBV11-1 CASSGTSGSPEQFF TGTGCCAGCAGTGGTACTAGCGGGAGTCCTGAGCAGTTCTTC
. TRBD2 TRBJ2-5 TRBV5-4 CASSLAGGLETQYF TGTGCCAGCAGCTTGGCGGGGGGGTTAGAGACCCAGTACTTC
once TRBD1 TRBJ1-5 TRBV28 CASRPLAGGNQPQHF TGTGCCAGCAGACCCTTGGCAGGGGGGAATCAGCCCCAGCATTTT
. . TRBJ2-1 TRBV6-6 CASSPGGIRQFF TGTGCCAGCAGTCCTGGGGGGATACGGCAGTTCTTC
. TRBD2 TRBJ2-5 TRBV30 CAWSRGRGGTQYF TGTGCCTGGAGTCGGGGGAGGGGAGGGACCCAGTACTTC
. TRBD1 TRBJ2-7 TRBV6-5 CASSRRDSLLYEQYF TGTGCCAGCAGTCGCCGGGACAGCCTTTTATACGAGCAGTACTTC
. TRBD2 TRBJ2-1 TRBV19 CASSTGTTNNEQFF TGTGCCAGTAGTACCGGGACTACAAACAATGAGCAGTTCTTC
. TRBD1 TRBJ2-7 TRBV6-5 CASSEGTAYEQYF TGTGCCAGCAGTGAGGGGACAGCCTACGAGCAGTACTTC
. TRBD2 TRBJ2-7 TRBV6-5 CASSYRRGTTYEQYF TGTGCCAGCAGTTACAGAAGAGGGACTACCTACGAGCAGTACTTC
. TRBD1 TRBJ2-5 TRBV6-1 CASLRQGGRETQYF TGTGCCAGCTTACGACAGGGCGGAAGGGAGACCCAGTACTTC
. TRBD2 TRBJ2-1 TRBV6-5 CASSYSLAGVYNEQFF TGTGCCAGCAGTTACTCCCTAGCGGGAGTATACAATGAGCAGTTCTTC
. . TRBJ2-2 TRBV30 CAWSPFGSATGELFF TGTGCCTGGAGCCCCTTCGGGAGCGCGACCGGGGAGCTGTTTTTT
. TRBD1 TRBJ1-2 TRBV6-5 CASSRTGESGYTF TGTGCCAGCAGTAGAACAGGGGAAAGTGGCTACACCTTC